The 3 T cell receptor beta chains listed next were all sequenced from one sample in a study of T cells in women clearing cervical HPV infection. The assay was immunoSEQ multiplex PCR, and TCRdb's table has in-frame clones only and misses some. The sample spans approximately 17,000 clones; the ten largest clones claim about 10%. The source material was blood buffy coat. Receptor source: a woman between 18 and 69 years old with a cervical HPV16 infection that either progressed to CIN3+ or cleared (not recorded which).

Notes on this clone: The CDR3 end falls 3 residues outside the read, so it is completed with the germline J gene. V usage is TRBV10-3 and J usage is TRBJ2-3; 9 bases map to TRBD2. The length of the CDR3 is 16 residues. Trimming took 6 bases from V and 0 from J; bases not matched to a gene: 7. The germline CDR1 and CDR2 sequences are ENHRY and SYGVKD. The CDR3 is CAIRTSGRLSTDTQYF. The part of the CDR3 DNA that was read is TGTGCCATCAGGACTAGCGGCCGTCTTAGCACAGATACG.

About this clone itself: The read halts 3 residues ahead of the CDR3 end, with the missing end drawn from the germline J gene. V and J are TRBV11-2 and TRBJ2-1; TRBD2 matches at 9 bases. This CDR3 has 15 residues. Germline assignment: CDR1 SGHAT and CDR2 FQNNGV. The trim removed 0 bases at V and 9 bases at J, leaving 6 bases unmatched. Here the CDR3 reads CASSLDAGGPGEQFF. CDR3 DNA (partial): TGTGCCAGCAGCTTAGATGCGGGAGGGCCAGGTGAG. Combining the CDR3 with reference TRBV11-2 and TRBJ2-1 gives the whole variable domain EAGVAQSPRYKIIEKRQSVAFWCNPISGHATLYWYQQILGQGPKLLIQFQNNGVVDDSQLPKDRFSAERLKGVDSTLKIQPAKLEDSAVYLCASSLDAGGPGEQFFGPGTRLTVL.

As regards this clone: The CDR3 end lies 3 residues beyond the end of the read and is filled in from the germline J gene. V usage is TRBV20-1 and J usage is TRBJ2-1; 9 positions match TRBD2. In germline, CDR1 is DFQATT, CDR2 SNEGSKA (reference sequence). The ends lost 0 bases at V and 6 bases at J; junction bases unmatched: 9. This CDR3 region has 16 residues. The CDR3 DNA, read in part, is TGCAGTGCTAGAGATCTGGGGACTAGCTCGGGCAATGAG. Translation gives CSARDLGTSSGNE. The whole CDR3 is CSARDLGTSSGNEQFF.